This TCR beta chain was captured in a study of human T cells and chemical hapten exposure. Turning to the study itself: Donors were sensitized with 2% DPC on the upper inner arm.

As for time point: patch test 2, 6 weeks after DPC sensitization. The sample's treatment: therapeutic diphenylcyclopropenone sensitization with weekly scalp DPC. TCRdb fed the RACE reads into MiXCR, producing one record per CDR3 protein. The table shows about 69,000 distinct CDR3 sequences, with about 9.3% occurring only once. The CDR3 is made up of 14 amino acids. Germline V gene lookup returns CDR1 MGHDK and CDR2 SYGVNS. V lost 3 bases to trimming and J lost 7 bases, with 13 bases between them. The chain links TRBV25-1 to TRBJ2-1; D is uncertain. Sequenced material: whole blood, taken in connection with sensitization to the hapten diphenylcyclopropenone (DPC). The source of this sequence is a woman aged 45-65 years with alopecia areata. Some clones in this sample may be carry-over from other donors' samples. The CDR3 DNA reads as TGTGCCAGCAGTGAGTTGCTAATACATAATGAGCAGTTCTTC. Protein: CASSELLIHNEQFF.